Here is one T cell receptor (beta chain) with its context. The sample originates from a study of CD8+ T cells in alopecia areata. The wider study: Patients took tofacitinib for 6 to 18 months, followed by 6 drug-free months.

Following RNA extraction, reverse transcription yielded cDNA that acted as the sequencing template. Assay used: immunoSEQ multiplex PCR; TCRdb lists only in-frame clones, some missing. Of 150,000 to 200,000 clones detected, about three fifths appear once; the ten largest clones hold roughly 0.99%. Sample treatment: oral pan-JAK inhibitor, 5-10 mg twice daily. Obtained from alopecia areata patients were lesional scalp punch biopsies along with peripheral blood. Trimming removed 5 bases from V and 5 bases from J, with 12 bases in between. In germline, CDR1 is SGHAT, CDR2 FQNNGV. The CDR3 length is 13 residues.

The V and J genes are TRBV11-2 and TRBJ1-2; weak D call: TRBD1 (5 bases). The starting material was CD4+ T cells sorted from blood, obtained at week 4, from a patient treated with tofacitinib. This TCR was recovered from a human donor with alopecia areata. This CDR3 reads CASSQGAGYGYTF. The CDR3 bases are TGTGCCAGCAGCCAAGGGGCAGGGTATGGCTACACCTTC.